The clone carrying this TCR beta chain was seen repeatedly, ten times or more. Each CDR3 protein gets one entry after TCRdb re-called the reads with MiXCR. The table has 310,000 or so distinct CDR3 sequences, over 20% seen once. This sample was included in a study of T cell repertoires in cytomegalovirus infection. This CDR3 spans 16 amino acids. J gave up 4 bases and V 2 bases, and 10 bases lay outside the gene matches. Germline CDR1 SGHTA, CDR2 FQGNSA. The chain uses TRBV7-2 and TRBJ2-5, with TRBD2 identical over 7 bases. Sequenced sample: PBMCs. The TCR sequence derives from a human donor in good health (CMV status not recorded). Some clones in this sample may be carry-over from other donors' samples. This CDR3 reads CASSLRRASGGETQYF. In nucleotides, the CDR3 is TGTGCCAGCAGCTTAAGAAGGGCTAGCGGAGGAGAGACCCAGTACTTC.